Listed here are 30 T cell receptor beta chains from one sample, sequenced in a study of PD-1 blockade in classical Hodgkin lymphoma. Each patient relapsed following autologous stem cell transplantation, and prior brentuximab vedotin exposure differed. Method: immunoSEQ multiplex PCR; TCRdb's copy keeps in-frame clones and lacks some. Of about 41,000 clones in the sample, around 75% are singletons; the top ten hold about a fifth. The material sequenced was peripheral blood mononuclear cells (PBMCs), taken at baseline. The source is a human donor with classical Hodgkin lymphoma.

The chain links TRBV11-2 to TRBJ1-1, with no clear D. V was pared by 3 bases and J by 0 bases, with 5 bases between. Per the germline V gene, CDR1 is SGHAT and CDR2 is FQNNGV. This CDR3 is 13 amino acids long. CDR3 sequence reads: CASSFSVNTEAFF. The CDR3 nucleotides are TGTGCCAGCAGCTTTTCAGTGAACACTGAAGCTTTCTTT.

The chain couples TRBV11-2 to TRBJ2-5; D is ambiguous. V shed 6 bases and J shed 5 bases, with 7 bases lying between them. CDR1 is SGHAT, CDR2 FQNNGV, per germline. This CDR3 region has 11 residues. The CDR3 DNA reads TGTGCCAGCAGGGCGGACGAGACCCAGTACTTC. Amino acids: CASRADETQYF.

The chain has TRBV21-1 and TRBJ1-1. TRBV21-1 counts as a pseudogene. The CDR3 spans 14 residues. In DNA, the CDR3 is TGTGCCAGCAGCAATGTCGGCGGGAACACTGAAGCTTTCTTT. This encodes CASSNVGGNTEAFF.

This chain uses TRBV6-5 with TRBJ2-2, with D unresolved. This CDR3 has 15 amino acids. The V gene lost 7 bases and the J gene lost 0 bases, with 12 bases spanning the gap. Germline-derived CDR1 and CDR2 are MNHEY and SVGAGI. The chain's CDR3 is CASTLGASNTGELFF. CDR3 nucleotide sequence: TGTGCCAGCACTTTAGGAGCTTCGAACACCGGGGAGCTGTTTTTT.

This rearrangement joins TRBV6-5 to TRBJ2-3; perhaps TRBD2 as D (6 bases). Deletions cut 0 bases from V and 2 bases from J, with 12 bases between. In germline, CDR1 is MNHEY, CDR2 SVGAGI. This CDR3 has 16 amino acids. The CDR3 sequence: CASSYSGGSVTDTQYF. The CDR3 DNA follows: TGTGCCAGCAGTTACTCGGGGGGTAGCGTCACAGATACGCAGTATTTT.

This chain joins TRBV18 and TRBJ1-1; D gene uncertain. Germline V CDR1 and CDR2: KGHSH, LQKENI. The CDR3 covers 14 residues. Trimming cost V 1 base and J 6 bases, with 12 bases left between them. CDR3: CASSPQAGGAEAFF. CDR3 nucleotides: TGTGCCAGCTCACCACAAGCCGGCGGCGCTGAAGCTTTCTTT.

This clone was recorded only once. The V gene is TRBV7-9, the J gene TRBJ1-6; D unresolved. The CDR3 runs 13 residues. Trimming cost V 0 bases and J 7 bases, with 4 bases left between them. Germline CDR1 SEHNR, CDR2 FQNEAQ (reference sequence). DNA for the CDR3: TGTGCCAGCAGCTTAGCCCCCAATTCACCCCTCCACTTT. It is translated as CASSLAPNSPLHF.

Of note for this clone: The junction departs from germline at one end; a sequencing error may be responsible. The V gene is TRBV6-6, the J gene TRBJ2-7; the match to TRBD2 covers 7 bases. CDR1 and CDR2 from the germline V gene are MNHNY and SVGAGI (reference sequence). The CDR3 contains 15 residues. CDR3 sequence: CASSYFGEGSYKQYF. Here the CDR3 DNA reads TGTGCCAGCAGTTACTTTGGGGAGGGGTCCTACAAGCAGTACTTC.

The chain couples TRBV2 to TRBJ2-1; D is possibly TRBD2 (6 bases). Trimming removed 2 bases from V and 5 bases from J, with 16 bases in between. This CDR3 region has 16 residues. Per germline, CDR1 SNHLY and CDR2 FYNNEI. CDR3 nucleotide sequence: TGTGCCAGCAGTGAATTAGTGACGGGAGACCACAATGAGCAGTTCTTC. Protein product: CASSELVTGDHNEQFF.

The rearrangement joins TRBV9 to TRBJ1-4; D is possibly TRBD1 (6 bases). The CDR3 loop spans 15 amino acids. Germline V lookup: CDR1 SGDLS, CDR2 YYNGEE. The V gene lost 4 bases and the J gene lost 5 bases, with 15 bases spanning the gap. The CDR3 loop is CASSSAGTKNEKLFF. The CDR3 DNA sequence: TGTGCCAGCAGCTCAGCTGGGACAAAGAATGAAAAACTGTTTTTT.

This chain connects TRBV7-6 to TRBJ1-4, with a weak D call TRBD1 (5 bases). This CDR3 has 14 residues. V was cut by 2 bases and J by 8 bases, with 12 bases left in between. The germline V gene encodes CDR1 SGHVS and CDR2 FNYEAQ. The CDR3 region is CASSLQGVGEKLFF. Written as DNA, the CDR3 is TGTGCCAGCAGCTTACAGGGCGTGGGGGAAAAACTGTTTTTT.

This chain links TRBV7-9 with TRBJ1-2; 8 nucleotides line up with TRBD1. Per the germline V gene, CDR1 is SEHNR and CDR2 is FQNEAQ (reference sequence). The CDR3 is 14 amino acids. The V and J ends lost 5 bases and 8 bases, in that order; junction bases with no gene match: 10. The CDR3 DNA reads TGTGCCAGCAGCATACCGGGACAGGTCGTCGGCTACACCTTC. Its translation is CASSIPGQVVGYTF.

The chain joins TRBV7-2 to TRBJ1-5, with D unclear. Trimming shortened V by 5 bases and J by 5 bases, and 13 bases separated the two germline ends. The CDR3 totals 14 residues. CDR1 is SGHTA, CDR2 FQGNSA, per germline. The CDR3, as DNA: TGTGCCAGCAGCCCTCGTATTGGCGATCAGCCCCAGCATTTT. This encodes CASSPRIGDQPQHF.

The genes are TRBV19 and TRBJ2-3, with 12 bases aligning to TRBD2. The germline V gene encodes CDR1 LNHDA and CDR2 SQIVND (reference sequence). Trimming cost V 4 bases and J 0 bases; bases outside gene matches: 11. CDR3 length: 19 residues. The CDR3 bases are TGTGCCAGTAGTACCCGGACTAGCGGGATTCCCACTAGCACAGATACGCAGTATTTT. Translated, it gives CASSTRTSGIPTSTDTQYF.

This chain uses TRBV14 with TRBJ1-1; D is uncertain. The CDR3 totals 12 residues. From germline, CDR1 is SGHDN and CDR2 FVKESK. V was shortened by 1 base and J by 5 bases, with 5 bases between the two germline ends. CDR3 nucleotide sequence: TGTGCCAGCAGCCAAGGCAGAACTGAAGCTTTCTTT. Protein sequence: CASSQGRTEAFF.

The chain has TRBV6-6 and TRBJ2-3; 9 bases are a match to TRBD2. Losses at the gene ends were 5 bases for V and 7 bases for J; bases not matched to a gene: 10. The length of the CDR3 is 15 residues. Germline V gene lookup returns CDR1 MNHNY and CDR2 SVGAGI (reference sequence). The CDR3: CASSAASASGNTQYF. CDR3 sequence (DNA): TGTGCCAGCAGTGCCGCTTCGGCTAGCGGGAATACGCAGTATTTT.

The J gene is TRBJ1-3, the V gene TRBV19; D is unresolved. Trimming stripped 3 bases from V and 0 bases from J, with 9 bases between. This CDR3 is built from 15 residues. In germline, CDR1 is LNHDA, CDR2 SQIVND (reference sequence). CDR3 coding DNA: TGTGCCAGTAGTATTGGGAGAACCTCTGGAAACACCATATATTTT. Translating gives CASSIGRTSGNTIYF. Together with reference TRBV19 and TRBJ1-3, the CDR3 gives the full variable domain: DGGITQSPKYLFRKEGQNVTLSCEQNLNHDAMYWYRQDPGQGLRLIYYSQIVNDFQKGDIAEGYSVSREKKESFPLTVTSAQKNPTAFYLCASSIGRTSGNTIYFGEGSWLTVV.

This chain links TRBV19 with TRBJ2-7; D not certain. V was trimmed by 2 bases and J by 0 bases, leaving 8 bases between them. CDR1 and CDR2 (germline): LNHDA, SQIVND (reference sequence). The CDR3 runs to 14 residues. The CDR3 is CASSIRERSYEQYF. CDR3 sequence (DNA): TGTGCCAGTAGTATAAGGGAACGCTCCTACGAGCAGTACTTC.

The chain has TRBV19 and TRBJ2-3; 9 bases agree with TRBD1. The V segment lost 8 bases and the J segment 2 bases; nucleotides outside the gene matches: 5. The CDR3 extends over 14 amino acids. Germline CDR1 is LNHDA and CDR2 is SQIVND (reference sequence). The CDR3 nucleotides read TGTGCCAGTGCGGACAGGGGCTTCACAGATACGCAGTATTTT. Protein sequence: CASADRGFTDTQYF.

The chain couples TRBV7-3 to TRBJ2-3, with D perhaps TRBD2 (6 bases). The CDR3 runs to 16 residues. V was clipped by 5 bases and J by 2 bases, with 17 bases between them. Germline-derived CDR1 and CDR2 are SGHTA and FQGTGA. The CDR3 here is CASSQRSGGLTDTQYF. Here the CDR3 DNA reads TGTGCCAGCAGCCAACGATCCGGAGGGCTCACAGATACGCAGTATTTT.

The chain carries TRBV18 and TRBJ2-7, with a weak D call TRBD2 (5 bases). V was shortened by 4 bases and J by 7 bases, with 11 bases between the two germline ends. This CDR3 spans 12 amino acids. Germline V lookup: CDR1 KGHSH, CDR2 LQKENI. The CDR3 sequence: CASSRETGEQYF. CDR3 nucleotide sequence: TGTGCCAGCTCACGGGAGACTGGGGAGCAGTACTTC.

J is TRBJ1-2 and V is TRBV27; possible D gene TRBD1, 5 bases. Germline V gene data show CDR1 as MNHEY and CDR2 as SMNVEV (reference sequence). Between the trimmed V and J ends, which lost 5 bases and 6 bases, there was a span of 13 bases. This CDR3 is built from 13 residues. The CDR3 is CASSTGFVDGYTF. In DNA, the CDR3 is TGTGCCAGCAGTACAGGTTTCGTAGATGGCTACACCTTC.

CDR3 in DNA: TGTGCCAGCAGCCCGGACGGACTGAACACTGAAGCTTTCTTT. Amino acids: CASSPDGLNTEAFF. The gene calls are TRBV7-3 and TRBJ1-1; D remains unclear. Germline V gene data show CDR1 as SGHTA and CDR2 as FQGTGA. The V and J ends lost 5 bases and 0 bases respectively, with 10 bases between them. The length of the CDR3 is 14 residues. Supplemented by reference TRBV7-3 and TRBJ1-1, the full variable domain reads GAGVSQTPSNKVTEKGKYVELRCDPISGHTALYWYRQSLGQGPEFLIYFQGTGAADDSGLPNDRFFAVRPEGSVSTLKIQRTERGDSAVYLCASSPDGLNTEAFFGQGTRLTVV.

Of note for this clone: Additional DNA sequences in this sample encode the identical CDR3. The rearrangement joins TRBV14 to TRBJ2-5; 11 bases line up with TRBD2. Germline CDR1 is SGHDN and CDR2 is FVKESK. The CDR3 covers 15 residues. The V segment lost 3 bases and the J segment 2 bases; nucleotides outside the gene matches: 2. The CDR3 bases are TGTGCCAGCAGCCAGGGACTAGCGGTTCAAGAGACCCAGTACTTC. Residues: CASSQGLAVQETQYF. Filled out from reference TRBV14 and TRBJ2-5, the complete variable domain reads EAGVTQFPSHSVIEKGQTVTLRCDPISGHDNLYWYRRVMGKEIKFLLHFVKESKQDESGMPNNRFLAERTGGTYSTLKVQPAELEDSGVYFCASSQGLAVQETQYFGPGTRLLVL.

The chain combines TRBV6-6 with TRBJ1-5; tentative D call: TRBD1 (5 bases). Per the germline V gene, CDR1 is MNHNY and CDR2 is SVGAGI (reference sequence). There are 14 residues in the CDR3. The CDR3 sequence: CATNLGLNNQPQHF. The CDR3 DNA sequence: TGTGCTACGAACCTGGGACTCAACAATCAGCCCCAGCATTTT.

CDR3 nucleotide sequence: TGTGCCTGGAGTGCACAGGTACGCACAGATACGCAGTATTTT. As protein: CAWSAQVRTDTQYF. This sequence joins TRBV30 and TRBJ2-3; tentatively, D is TRBD1 (5 bases). Trimming left V 1 base short and J 1 base short, with 9 bases between. This CDR3 has 14 residues. CDR1 and CDR2 from the germline V gene are GTSNPN and SVGIG (reference sequence).

The CDR3 DNA sequence: TGCGCCAGCAGCCAAGACTACACCGGGGAGCTGTTTTTT. Translated: CASSQDYTGELFF. This rearrangement joins TRBV4-3 to TRBJ2-2, with D unclear. V was cut by 0 bases and J by 3 bases, with 2 bases left in between. From germline, CDR1 is LGHNA and CDR2 YSLEER. This CDR3 is built from 13 residues.

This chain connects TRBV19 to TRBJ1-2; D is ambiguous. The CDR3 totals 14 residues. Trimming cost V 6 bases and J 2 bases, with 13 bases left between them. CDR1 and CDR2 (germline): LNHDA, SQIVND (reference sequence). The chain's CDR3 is CASRAIGENYGYTF. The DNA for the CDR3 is TGTGCCAGTAGGGCGATAGGCGAAAACTATGGCTACACCTTC.

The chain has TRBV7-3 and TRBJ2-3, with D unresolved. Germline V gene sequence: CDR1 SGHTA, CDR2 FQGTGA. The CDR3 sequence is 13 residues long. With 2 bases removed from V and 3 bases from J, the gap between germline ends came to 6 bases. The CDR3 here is CASSLSLTDTQYF. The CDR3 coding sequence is TGTGCCAGCAGCTTATCGCTTACAGATACGCAGTATTTT.

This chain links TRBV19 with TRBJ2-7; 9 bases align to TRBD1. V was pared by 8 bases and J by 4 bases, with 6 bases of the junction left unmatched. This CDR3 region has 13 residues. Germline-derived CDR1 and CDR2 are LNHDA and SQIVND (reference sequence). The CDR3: CASRRTGVYEQYF. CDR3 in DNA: TGTGCCAGTCGCAGGACAGGGGTATACGAGCAGTACTTC.